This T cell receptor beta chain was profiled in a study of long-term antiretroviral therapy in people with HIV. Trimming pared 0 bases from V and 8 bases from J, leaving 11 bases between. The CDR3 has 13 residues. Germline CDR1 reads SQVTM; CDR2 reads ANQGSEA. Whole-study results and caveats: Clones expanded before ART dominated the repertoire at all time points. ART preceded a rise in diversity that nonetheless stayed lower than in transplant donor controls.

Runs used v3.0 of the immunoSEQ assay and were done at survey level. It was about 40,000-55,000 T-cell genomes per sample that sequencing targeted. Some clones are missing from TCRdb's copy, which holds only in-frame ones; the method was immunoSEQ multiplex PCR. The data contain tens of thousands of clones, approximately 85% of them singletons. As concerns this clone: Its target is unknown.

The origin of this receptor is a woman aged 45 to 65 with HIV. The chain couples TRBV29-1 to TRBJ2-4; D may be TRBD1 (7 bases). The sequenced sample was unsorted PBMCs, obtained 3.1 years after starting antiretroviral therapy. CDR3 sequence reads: CSVEEPRGDIQYF. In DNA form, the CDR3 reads TGCAGCGTTGAAGAGCCCAGGGGGGACATTCAGTACTTC.